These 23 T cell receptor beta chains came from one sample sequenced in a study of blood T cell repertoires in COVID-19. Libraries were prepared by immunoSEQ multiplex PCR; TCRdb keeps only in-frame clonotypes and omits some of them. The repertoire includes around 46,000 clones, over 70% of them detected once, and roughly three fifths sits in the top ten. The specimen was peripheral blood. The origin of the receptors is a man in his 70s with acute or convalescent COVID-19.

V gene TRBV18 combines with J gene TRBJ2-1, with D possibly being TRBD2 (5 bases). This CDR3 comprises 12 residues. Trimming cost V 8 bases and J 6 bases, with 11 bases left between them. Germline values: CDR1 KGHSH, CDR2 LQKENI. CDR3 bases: TGTGCCAGCCACCCAGGAGGCAATGAGCAGTTCTTC. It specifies CASHPGGNEQFF.

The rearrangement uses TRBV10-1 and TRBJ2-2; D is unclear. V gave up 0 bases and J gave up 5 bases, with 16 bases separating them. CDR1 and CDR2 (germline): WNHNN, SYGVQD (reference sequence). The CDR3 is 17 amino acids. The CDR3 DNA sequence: TGCGCCAGCAGTGAGTCGCGAGCCCTAATAAAGACCGGGGAGCTGTTTTTT. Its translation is CASSESRALIKTGELFF.

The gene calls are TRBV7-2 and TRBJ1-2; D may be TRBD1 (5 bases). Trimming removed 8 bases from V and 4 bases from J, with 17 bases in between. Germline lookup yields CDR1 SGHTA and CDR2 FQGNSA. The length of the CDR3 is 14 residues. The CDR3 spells CASDDRAGGYGYTF. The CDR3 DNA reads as TGTGCCAGCGACGACCGTGCGGGGGGCTATGGCTACACCTTC.

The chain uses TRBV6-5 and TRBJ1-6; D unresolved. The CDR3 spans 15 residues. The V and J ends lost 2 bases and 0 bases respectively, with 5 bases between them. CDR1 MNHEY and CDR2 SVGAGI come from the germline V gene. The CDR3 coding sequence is TGTGCCAGCAGTTACCGGAGCTCCTATAATTCACCCCTCCACTTT. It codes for CASSYRSSYNSPLHF.

The DNA for the CDR3 is TGTGCCAGCAGCTTAGTTTTGGGACTAGCATATGAGCAGTTCTTC. It translates to CASSLVLGLAYEQFF. This chain links TRBV7-2 with TRBJ2-1; 9 bases fit TRBD2. The CDR3 is made up of 15 amino acids. Looked up from germline, CDR1 is SGHTA and CDR2 is FQGNSA. The V gene end was trimmed by 1 base and the J gene end by 8 bases; junction bases not matched to a gene: 6.

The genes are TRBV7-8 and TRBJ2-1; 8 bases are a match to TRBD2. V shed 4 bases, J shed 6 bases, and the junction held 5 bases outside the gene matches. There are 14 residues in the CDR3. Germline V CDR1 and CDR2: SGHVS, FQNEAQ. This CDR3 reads CASSSRTSPNEQFF. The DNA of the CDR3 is TGTGCCAGCAGCTCCCGGACTAGCCCCAATGAGCAGTTCTTC.

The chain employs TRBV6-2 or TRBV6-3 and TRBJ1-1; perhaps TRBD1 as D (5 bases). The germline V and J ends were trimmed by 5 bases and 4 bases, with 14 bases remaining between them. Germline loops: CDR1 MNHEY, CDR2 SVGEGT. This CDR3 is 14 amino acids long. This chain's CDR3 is CASSPWGVGTEAFF. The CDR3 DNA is TGTGCCAGCAGTCCCTGGGGGGTCGGCACTGAAGCTTTCTTT.

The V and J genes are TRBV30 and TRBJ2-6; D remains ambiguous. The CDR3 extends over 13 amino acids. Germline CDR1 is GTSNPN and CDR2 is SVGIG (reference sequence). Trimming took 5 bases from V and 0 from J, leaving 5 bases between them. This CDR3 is CAWASSGANVLTF. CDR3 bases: TGTGCCTGGGCTAGCTCTGGGGCCAACGTCCTGACTTTC. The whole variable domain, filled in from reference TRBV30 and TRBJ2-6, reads SQTIHQWPATLVQPVGSPLSLECTVEGTSNPNLYWYRQAAGRGLQLLFYSVGIGQISSEVPQNLSASRPQDRQFILSSKKLLLSDSGFYLCAWASSGANVLTFGAGSRLTVL.

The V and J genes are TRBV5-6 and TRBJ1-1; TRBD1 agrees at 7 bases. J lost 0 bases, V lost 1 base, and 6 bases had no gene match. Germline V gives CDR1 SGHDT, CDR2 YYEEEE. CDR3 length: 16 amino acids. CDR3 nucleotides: TGTGCCAGCAGCTTGTTGGGGACAGATCTGAACACTGAAGCTTTCTTT. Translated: CASSLLGTDLNTEAFF.

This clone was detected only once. The DNA of the CDR3 is TGCGCCAGCAGCTGGACGCCCGGACGGGATTTGGCCCCTATTAATGAAAAACTGTTTTTT. Protein: CASSWTPGRDLAPINEKLFF. This chain uses TRBV5-1 with TRBJ1-4; D is unresolved. The germline CDR1 and CDR2 sequences are SGHRS and YFSETQ. The CDR3 has 20 residues. Trimming pared 3 bases from V and 4 bases from J, leaving 28 bases between.

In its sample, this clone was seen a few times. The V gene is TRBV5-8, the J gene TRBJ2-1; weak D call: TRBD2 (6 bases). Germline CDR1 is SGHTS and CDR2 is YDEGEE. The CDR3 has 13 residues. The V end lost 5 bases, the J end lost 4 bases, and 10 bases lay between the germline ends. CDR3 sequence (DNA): TGTGCCAGCAGGCTGGGACTTTACAATGAGCAGTTCTTC. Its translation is CASRLGLYNEQFF. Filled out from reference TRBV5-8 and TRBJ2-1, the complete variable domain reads EAGVTQSPTHLIKTRGQQATLRCSPISGHTSVYWYQQALGLGLQFLLWYDEGEERNRGNFPPRFSGRQFPNYSSELNVNALELEDSALYLCASRLGLYNEQFFGPGTRLTVL.

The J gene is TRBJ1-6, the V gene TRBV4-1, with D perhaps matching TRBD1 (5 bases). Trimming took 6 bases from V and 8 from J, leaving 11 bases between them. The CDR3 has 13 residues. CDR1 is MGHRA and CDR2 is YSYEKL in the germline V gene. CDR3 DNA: TGCGCCAGCAGACCGGGGGGGGATTCACCCCTCCACTTT. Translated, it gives CASRPGGDSPLHF.

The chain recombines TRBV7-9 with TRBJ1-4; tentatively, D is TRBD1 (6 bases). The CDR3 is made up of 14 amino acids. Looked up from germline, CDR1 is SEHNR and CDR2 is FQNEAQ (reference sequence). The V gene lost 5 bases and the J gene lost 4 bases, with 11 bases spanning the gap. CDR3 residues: CASSPQGNNEKLFF. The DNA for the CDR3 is TGTGCCAGCAGCCCACAGGGTAATAATGAAAAACTGTTTTTT.

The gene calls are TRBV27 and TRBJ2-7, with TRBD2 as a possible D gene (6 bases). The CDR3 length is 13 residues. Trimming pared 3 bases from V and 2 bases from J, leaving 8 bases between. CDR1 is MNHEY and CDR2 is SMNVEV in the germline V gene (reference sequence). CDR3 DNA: TGTGCCAGCAGTTTTCGGAGGGCCTACGAGCAGTACTTC. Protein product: CASSFRRAYEQYF.

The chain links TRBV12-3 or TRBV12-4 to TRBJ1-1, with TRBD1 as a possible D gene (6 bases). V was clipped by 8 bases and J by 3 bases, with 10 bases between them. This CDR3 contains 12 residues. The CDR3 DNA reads TGTGCCAGCGGGACACCGTACACTGAAGCTTTCTTT. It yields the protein CASGTPYTEAFF.

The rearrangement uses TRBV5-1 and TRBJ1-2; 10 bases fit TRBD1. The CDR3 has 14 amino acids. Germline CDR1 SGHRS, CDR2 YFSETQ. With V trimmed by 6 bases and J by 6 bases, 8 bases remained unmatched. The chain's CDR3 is CASTLDRGHDGYTF. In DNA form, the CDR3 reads TGCGCCAGCACCCTAGACAGGGGGCATGATGGCTACACCTTC.

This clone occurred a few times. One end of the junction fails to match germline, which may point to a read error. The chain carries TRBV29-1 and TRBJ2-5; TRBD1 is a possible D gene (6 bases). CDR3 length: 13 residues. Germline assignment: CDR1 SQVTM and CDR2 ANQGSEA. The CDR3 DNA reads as TGCGCAGGGAAGCGAGGGGGACAAGGGACCCAGTACTTC. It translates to CAGKRGGQGTQYF. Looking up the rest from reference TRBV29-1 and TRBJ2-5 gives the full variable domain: SAVISQKPSRDICQRGTSLTIQCQVDSQVTMMFWYRQQPGQSLTLIATANQGSEATYESGFVIDKFPISRPNLTFSTLTVSNMSPEDSSIYLCAGKRGGQGTQYFGPGTRLLVL.

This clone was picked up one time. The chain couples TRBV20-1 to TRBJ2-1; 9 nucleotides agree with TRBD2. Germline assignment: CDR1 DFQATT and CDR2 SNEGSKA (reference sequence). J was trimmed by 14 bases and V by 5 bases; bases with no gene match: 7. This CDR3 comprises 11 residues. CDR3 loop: CSAGSSGRKFF. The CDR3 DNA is TGCAGTGCTGGGAGTAGCGGGAGAAAGTTCTTC.

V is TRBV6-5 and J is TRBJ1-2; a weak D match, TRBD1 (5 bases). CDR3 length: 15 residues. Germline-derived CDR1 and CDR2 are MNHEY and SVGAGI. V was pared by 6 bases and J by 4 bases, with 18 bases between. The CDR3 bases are TGTGCCAGCAGGCGGGGGAGTAAGGCCCTCTATGGCTACACCTTC. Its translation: CASRRGSKALYGYTF.

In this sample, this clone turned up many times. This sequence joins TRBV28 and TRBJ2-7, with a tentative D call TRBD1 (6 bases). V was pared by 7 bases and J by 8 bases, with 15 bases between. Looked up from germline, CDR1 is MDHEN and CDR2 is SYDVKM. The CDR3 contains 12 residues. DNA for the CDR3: TGTGCCAGCACCCCTCCCAGGGGAAAGCAGTACTTC. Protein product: CASTPPRGKQYF.

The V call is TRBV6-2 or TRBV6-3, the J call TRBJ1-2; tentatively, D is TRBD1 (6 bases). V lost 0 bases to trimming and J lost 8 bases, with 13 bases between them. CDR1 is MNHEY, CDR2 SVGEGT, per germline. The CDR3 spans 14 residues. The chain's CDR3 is CASSYSTGQNGYTF. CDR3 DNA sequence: TGTGCCAGCAGTTACTCCACAGGGCAGAACGGCTACACCTTC.

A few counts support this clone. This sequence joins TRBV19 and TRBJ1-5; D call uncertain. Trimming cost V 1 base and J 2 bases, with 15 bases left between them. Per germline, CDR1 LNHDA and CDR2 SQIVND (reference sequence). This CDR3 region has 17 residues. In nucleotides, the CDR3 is TGTGCCAGTAGTATAGCAGGACTTAGGGCCGGCAATCAGCCCCAGCATTTT. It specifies CASSIAGLRAGNQPQHF.

The CDR3 sequence: CASSLRGRGKLFF. CDR3 nucleotide sequence: TGTGCCAGCAGCCTAAGGGGCAGGGGGAAACTGTTTTTT. This chain uses TRBV14 with TRBJ1-4; 7 bases agree with TRBD1. V dropped 4 bases and J dropped 11; count of bases not matched to a gene: 7. The CDR3 has 13 residues. Germline-derived CDR1 and CDR2 are SGHDN and FVKESK.